This entry is about one T cell receptor (beta chain). The antigen remains unidentified. The CDR3 is 16 amino acids. The germline CDR1 and CDR2 sequences are SGHVS and FNYEAQ. Trimming removed 0 bases from V and 6 bases from J, with 16 bases in between. The purity of all sorted populations exceeded 98%. Every bit of the isolated RNA underwent reverse transcription, so sequencing read expressed TCRB transcripts. Method: immunoSEQ multiplex PCR; TCRdb's copy keeps in-frame clones and lacks some. The table includes hundreds of thousands of clones, about a sixth detected once. This entry is derived from a study of beta chain features in type 1 diabetes. Study results and caveats: A pattern of fewer insertions and more deletions at VDJ junctions was seen in type 1 diabetes patients.

The clonotype originates from a young woman in good health. Sequencing was carried out using naive CD4+ T cells from blood. The chain recombines TRBV7-6 with TRBJ2-3; perhaps TRBD1 as D (6 bases). CDR3 bases: TGTGCCAGCAGCTTAGCGGGGGCAGGGAACGGGGATACGCAGTATTTT. Translating it yields CASSLAGAGNGDTQYF.